This passage covers 7 T cell receptor beta chains from one sample sequenced in a study of T cell clones after liver transplantation. Only in-frame clones appear in the TCRdb table, and some are missing; sequencing was by immunoSEQ multiplex PCR. The sample has roughly 80,000 clones; about 84% are singletons. The source was CD4+ T cells from blood, collected 46 months after liver transplant. Receptors were obtained from a human patient who received a liver transplant. Some T cells may be supplied by the graft donor.

The chain uses TRBV18 and TRBJ2-7; unclear D gene. Trimming took off 3 bases at V and 3 bases at J, with 9 bases between the two ends. This CDR3 is built from 13 residues. CDR1 is KGHSH and CDR2 is LQKENI in the germline V gene. The CDR3 DNA reads TGTGCCAGCTCACCGGGTCCGGACTACGAGCAGTACTTC. Translated, it gives CASSPGPDYEQYF. Full variable domain (outside the CDR3, taken from reference TRBV18 and TRBJ2-7): NAGVMQNPRHLVRRRGQEARLRCSPMKGHSHVYWYRQLPEEGLKFMVYLQKENIIDESGMPKERFSAEFPKEGPSILRIQQVVRGDSAAYFCASSPGPDYEQYFGPGTRLTVT.

The chain links TRBV5-4 to TRBJ1-4; a weak D match, TRBD1 (6 bases). In germline, CDR1 is SGHNT, CDR2 YYREEE (reference sequence). Trimming shortened V by 1 base and J by 8 bases, and 9 bases separated the two germline ends. The CDR3 has 13 residues. The CDR3 nucleotides are TGTGCCAGCAGCTTGAGAGGGGGGGAAAAACTGTTTTTT. Translated, it gives CASSLRGGEKLFF.

This chain links TRBV5-1 with TRBJ2-5, with D possibly being TRBD1 or TRBD2 (5 bases each). Trimming removed 5 bases from V and 5 bases from J, with 22 bases in between. Germline assignment: CDR1 SGHRS and CDR2 YFSETQ. This CDR3 is 16 amino acids long. CDR3 coding DNA: TGCGCCAGCAGTTTCGCGACCGGGACGGATAGTGAGACCCAGTACTTC. It specifies CASSFATGTDSETQYF.

The chain has TRBV15 and TRBJ2-1, with D possibly matching TRBD1 (5 bases). V was shortened by 6 bases and J by 7 bases, with 19 bases between the two germline ends. CDR1 LNHNV and CDR2 YYDKDF come from the germline V gene (reference sequence). The CDR3 is 15 amino acids. This CDR3 reads CATSYRGSHKNEQFF. For the CDR3, the DNA is TGTGCCACCAGTTATAGGGGCTCCCATAAGAATGAGCAGTTCTTC.

The V call is TRBV4-2, the J call TRBJ2-4, with 7 bases that match TRBD2. The CDR3 has 18 amino acids. Per germline, CDR1 LGHNA and CDR2 YNFKEQ. Unmatched junction bases numbered 13, after V lost 4 bases and J lost 1 base. The CDR3 here is CASSRKTRGGEAKNIQYF. The CDR3 nucleotides read TGTGCCAGCAGCCGCAAAACCCGGGGAGGGGAGGCCAAAAACATTCAGTACTTC.

Note on this clone: Sequence at one end of the junction differs from germline and may be a read error. The chain couples TRBV2 to TRBJ1-1, with 7 bases fitting TRBD1. Germline V gene sequence: CDR1 SNHLY, CDR2 FYNNEI. The CDR3 extends over 13 amino acids. In nucleotides, the CDR3 is TGTGCCAGCCTAGGACAGGATAAGTTGAAAGCCTTCTTT. Amino acid sequence: CASLGQDKLKAFF.

The chain is built from TRBV5-1 and TRBJ2-2; 12 nucleotides align to TRBD2. The CDR3 is made up of 17 amino acids. After removal of 0 bases from V and 5 bases from J, the junction contained 5 bases not matched to a gene. Germline V lookup: CDR1 SGHRS, CDR2 YFSETQ. The CDR3 region is CASSLGLAGVGTGELFF. The CDR3 DNA is TGCGCCAGCAGCTTGGGACTAGCGGGAGTAGGAACCGGGGAGCTGTTTTTT. The full variable domain, completed using reference TRBV5-1 and TRBJ2-2, is KAGVTQTPRYLIKTRGQQVTLSCSPISGHRSVSWYQQTPGQGLQFLFEYFSETQRNKGNFPGRFSGRQFSNSRSEMNVSTLELGDSALYLCASSLGLAGVGTGELFFGEGSRLTVL.